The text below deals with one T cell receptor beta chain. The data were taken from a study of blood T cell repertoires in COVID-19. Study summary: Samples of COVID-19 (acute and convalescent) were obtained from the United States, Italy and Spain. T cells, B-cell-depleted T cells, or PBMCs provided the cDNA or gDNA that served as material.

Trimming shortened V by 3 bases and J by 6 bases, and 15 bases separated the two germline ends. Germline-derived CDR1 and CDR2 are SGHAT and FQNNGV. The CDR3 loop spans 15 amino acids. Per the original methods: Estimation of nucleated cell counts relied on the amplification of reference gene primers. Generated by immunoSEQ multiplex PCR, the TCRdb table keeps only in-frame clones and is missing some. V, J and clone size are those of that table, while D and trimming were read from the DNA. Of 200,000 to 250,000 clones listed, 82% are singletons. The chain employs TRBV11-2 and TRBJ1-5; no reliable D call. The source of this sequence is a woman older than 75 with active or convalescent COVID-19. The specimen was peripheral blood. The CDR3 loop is CASSFVLLRCQPQHF. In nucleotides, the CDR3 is TGTGCCAGCAGCTTCGTCCTTCTGAGGTGTCAGCCCCAGCATTTT.